Below are 30 T cell receptor beta chains sequenced from a single sample in a study of T cells expressing NK-cell markers. TCRdb reprocessed the 5' RACE reads; each CDR3 protein has one entry and no DNA is given. In all, the sample yields 150,000 to 180,000 distinct CDR3 sequences. Sequencing was performed on blood T cells: a sorted CD56 or NKG2C T cell subset, CD4+ or CD8+ T cells, or bulk PBMC T cells (not recorded which). These receptors were taken from a woman between 45 and 60 years old in good health.

The chain uses TRBV29-1 and TRBJ2-1; the TRBD1 assignment by TCRdb is unverifiable without DNA. Germline V lookup: CDR1 SQVTM, CDR2 ANQGSEA. This CDR3 spans 12 amino acids. The CDR3 region is CSVTPGGHEQFF.

The chain has TRBV3-1 and TRBJ1-1; TCRdb gives TRBD1 as the D gene, but with no DNA this cannot be confirmed. The CDR3 runs to 16 residues. The germline CDR1 and CDR2 sequences are LGHDT and YNNKEL (reference sequence). The CDR3 here is CASSQDPTDPHPEAFF. Looking up the rest from reference TRBV3-1 and TRBJ1-1 gives the full variable domain: DTAVSQTPKYLVTQMGNDKSIKCEQNLGHDTMYWYKQDSKKFLKIMFSYNNKELIINETVPNRFSPKSPDKAHLNLHINSLELGDSAVYFCASSQDPTDPHPEAFFGQGTRLTVV.

The chain carries TRBV29-1 and TRBJ2-3; there is no DNA to check the TCRdb D call of TRBD2. Germline CDR1 reads SQVTM; CDR2 reads ANQGSEA. There are 14 residues in the CDR3. The CDR3 here is CSVTEGVGADTQYF.

The gene calls are TRBV12-3 or TRBV12-4 and TRBJ2-3. The CDR3 sequence is 12 residues long. CDR3 sequence reads: CANGDYTDTQYF.

The rearrangement joins TRBV2 to TRBJ2-7; TCRdb's D call of TRBD1 is untestable without DNA. This CDR3 has 12 residues. Germline V gene lookup returns CDR1 SNHLY and CDR2 FYNNEI. The CDR3: CAILGDSYEQYF.

According to its frequency, this clonotype is medium-sized (0.01 to 0.1%). This chain uses TRBV10-3 with TRBJ2-7; TCRdb names TRBD2, which stays unverified in the absence of DNA. CDR1 and CDR2 (germline): ENHRY, SYGVKD. The CDR3 totals 17 residues. CDR3 in amino acids: CAISEGPRTSGTYEQYF.

The gene calls are TRBV20-1 and TRBJ1-1. This CDR3 is built from 11 residues. CDR1 and CDR2 (germline): DFQATT, SNEGSKA (reference sequence). CDR3 loop: CSALDLTEAFF.

The rearrangement joins TRBV4-1 to TRBJ2-2; with no DNA, the TCRdb D assignment of TRBD1 cannot be verified. The CDR3 runs 15 residues. CDR1 is MGHRA and CDR2 is YSYEKL in the germline V gene. The CDR3 protein is CASSHSRGHAGELFF.

V gene TRBV12-3 or TRBV12-4 combines with J gene TRBJ2-1; without DNA, the TCRdb call of TRBD2 cannot be checked. The CDR3 covers 15 residues. The CDR3 sequence: CASSLGAGDKNEQFF.

This chain connects TRBV6-1 to TRBJ1-6. The CDR3 length is 13 residues. Germline V gives CDR1 MNHNS, CDR2 SASEGT. The CDR3 sequence: CASSEAETSPLHF.

This chain connects TRBV27 to TRBJ2-3. CDR1 MNHEY and CDR2 SMNVEV come from the germline V gene (reference sequence). The CDR3 runs to 14 residues. The CDR3 spells CASSLLKGTDTQYF.

The gene calls are TRBV29-1 and TRBJ2-7; TCRdb's D call of TRBD1 is untestable without DNA. The CDR3 totals 15 residues. Germline V CDR1 and CDR2: SQVTM, ANQGSEA. Here the CDR3 reads CSVGLGDVTLYEQYF.

The rearrangement links TRBV19 to TRBJ2-7; TCRdb names TRBD1, which stays unverified in the absence of DNA. Germline CDR1 is LNHDA and CDR2 is SQIVND (reference sequence). The CDR3 runs to 14 residues. CDR3 loop: CASSIVGTGREQYF. Using reference TRBV19 and TRBJ2-7 for the parts outside the CDR3, the full variable domain is DGGITQSPKYLFRKEGQNVTLSCEQNLNHDAMYWYRQDPGQGLRLIYYSQIVNDFQKGDIAEGYSVSREKKESFPLTVTSAQKNPTAFYLCASSIVGTGREQYFGPGTRLTVT.

This rearrangement joins TRBV4-1 to TRBJ1-5; the D call of TRBD1 rests on TCRdb alone, since no DNA is present to check it. The germline CDR1 and CDR2 sequences are MGHRA and YSYEKL. The CDR3 extends over 18 amino acids. The CDR3: CASSHHPAETNSNQPQHF.

The chain employs TRBV3-1 and TRBJ2-1; the D call from TCRdb, TRBD2, cannot be confirmed without DNA. The V gene's germline CDR1 is LGHDT and CDR2 YNNKEL (reference sequence). This CDR3 is 18 amino acids long. CDR3 in amino acids: CASRTGGRRSSGSREQFF.

The V gene is TRBV29-1, the J gene TRBJ1-2. The CDR3 spans 11 residues. In germline, CDR1 is SQVTM, CDR2 ANQGSEA. The CDR3 sequence: CSVELGDGYTF.

The chain is built from TRBV12-3 or TRBV12-4 and TRBJ1-2; TCRdb reports TRBD1, a call that lacks DNA to check it against. This CDR3 is built from 12 residues. CDR3 region: CASKPGNGGYTF.

This sequence joins TRBV4-1 and TRBJ1-1. CDR1 is MGHRA, CDR2 YSYEKL, per germline. The CDR3 covers 13 residues. The CDR3 sequence is CASSQQGFTEAFF.

The V and J genes are TRBV4-1 and TRBJ2-1; no DNA is available, so the TRBD2 call from TCRdb remains unchecked. The CDR3 is 13 amino acids. Germline-derived CDR1 and CDR2 are MGHRA and YSYEKL. This CDR3 reads CATRDYQKDEQFF.

The chain employs TRBV6-6 and TRBJ2-6; TCRdb calls TRBD1, which cannot be checked without DNA. The germline V gene has CDR1 MNHNY and CDR2 SVGAGI (reference sequence). The CDR3 loop spans 15 amino acids. Here the CDR3 reads CASSSKGAGANVLTF.

V and J are TRBV10-1 and TRBJ2-1; lacking DNA, the TRBD1 call made by TCRdb goes unchecked. The germline CDR1 and CDR2 sequences are WNHNN and SYGVQD (reference sequence). This CDR3 contains 13 residues. This CDR3 reads CASSDRADNEQFF.

The rearrangement joins TRBV19 to TRBJ1-2; TCRdb returns TRBD1, unconfirmable since there is no DNA. The germline CDR1 and CDR2 sequences are LNHDA and SQIVND (reference sequence). The CDR3 spans 15 residues. The CDR3 loop reads CASSESGTGANGYTF.

This sequence joins TRBV25-1 and TRBJ1-3; lacking DNA, the TRBD1 call made by TCRdb goes unchecked. This CDR3 contains 15 residues. Germline V gives CDR1 MGHDK, CDR2 SYGVNS. The CDR3 protein is CASSAQGTSGNTIYF.

The J gene is TRBJ2-3, the V gene TRBV15; the TRBD2 assignment by TCRdb is unverifiable without DNA. The length of the CDR3 is 15 residues. CDR1 and CDR2 from the germline V gene are LNHNV and YYDKDF (reference sequence). This CDR3 reads CATSSYRGDTDTQYF. Full variable domain (rest looked up from reference TRBV15 and TRBJ2-3): DAMVIQNPRYQVTQFGKPVTLSCSQTLNHNVMYWYQQKSSQAPKLLFHYYDKDFNNEADTPDNFQSRRPNTSFCFLDIRSPGLGDTAMYLCATSSYRGDTDTQYFGPGTRLTVL.

The chain links TRBV29-1 to TRBJ2-1; TCRdb gives TRBD2 as the D gene, but with no DNA this cannot be confirmed. This CDR3 has 13 residues. CDR1 SQVTM and CDR2 ANQGSEA come from the germline V gene. This chain's CDR3 is CSVEGRDAGEQFF.

This chain links TRBV6-2 or TRBV6-3 with TRBJ2-1. This CDR3 has 13 residues. Germline V gene data show CDR1 as MNHEY and CDR2 as SVGEGT. The chain's CDR3 is CASSYSNGDEQFF.

The rearrangement links TRBV10-3 to TRBJ1-1; absent DNA, TCRdb's TRBD1 call cannot be checked. The CDR3 extends over 17 amino acids. Germline-derived CDR1 and CDR2 are ENHRY and SYGVKD. This CDR3 is CAISESRQGAVRTEAFF.

The chain employs TRBV6-5 and TRBJ2-1; the D gene TCRdb calls, TRBD2, cannot be checked with no DNA. The CDR3 contains 15 residues. CDR1 and CDR2 from the germline V gene are MNHEY and SVGAGI. The CDR3 sequence: CASRTGTTLGGEQFF.

The chain employs TRBV12-3 or TRBV12-4 and TRBJ2-2; TCRdb selects TRBD1, and the lack of DNA leaves this call unchecked. The CDR3 contains 14 residues. CDR3 region: CASLQGPDTGELFF.

This chain joins TRBV7-2 and TRBJ2-5; the TCRdb D gene call, TRBD2, has no DNA to confirm it. Germline V gene data show CDR1 as SGHTA and CDR2 as FQGNSA. The CDR3 totals 19 residues. The CDR3 spells CASSLTGTSGRAVQETQYF. Looking up the rest from reference TRBV7-2 and TRBJ2-5 gives the full variable domain: GAGVSQSPSNKVTEKGKDVELRCDPISGHTALYWYRQSLGQGLEFLIYFQGNSAPDKSGLPSDRFSAERTGGSVSTLTIQRTQQEDSAVYLCASSLTGTSGRAVQETQYFGPGTRLLVL.